This is a list of T cell receptor beta chains from one sample in a study of blood T cell repertoires in COVID-19. Profiled with immunoSEQ multiplex PCR; TCRdb holds only in-frame clones, not every one. The table shows about 80,000 clones, with approximately 88% occurring only once. Sequenced sample: peripheral blood. All receptors come from an elderly woman with acute or convalescent COVID-19. Both conserved end residues are part of each CDR3. The D gene is left open where the match is weak. Rows may omit the clone size; those that give it use once, few, many or a size class.

D gene	clone size	V gene	J gene	CDR3 DNA	CDR3 protein
TRBD1	NA	TRBV2	TRBJ1-3	TGTGCCAGCACCATGACAGGGGGAGAGGTAGTTGGAAACACCATATATTTT	CASTMTGGEVVGNTIYF
TRBD2	NA	TRBV5-1	TRBJ2-5	TGCGCCAGCAGCTTGGCCGTGCGCGGGGGGGCTGAGACCCAGTACTTC	CASSLAVRGGAETQYF
TRBD2	NA	TRBV29-1	TRBJ2-1	TGCAGCGTCGGGGGGGGGAATGAGCAGTTCTTC	CSVGGGNEQFF
NA	few	TRBV28	TRBJ1-2	TGTGCCAGCAGTTTTATTGGCGGGGCAGGGTATGGCTACACCTTC	CASSFIGGAGYGYTF
NA	NA	TRBV5-1	TRBJ1-1	TGCGCCAGCAGTGGTATCGGAGGGTTAGGCGCTTTCTTT	CASSGIGGLGAFF
NA	NA	TRBV7-8	TRBJ2-5	TGTGCCAGCAGCTTAGGAAGCGGGGACACGGAGACCCAGTACTTC	CASSLGSGDTETQYF
TRBD1	NA	TRBV25-1	TRBJ1-4	TGTGCCAGCAGTGAACGTCGGACAGGGGTTGAAAAACTGTTTTTT	CASSERRTGVEKLFF
NA	NA	TRBV12-3/TRBV12-4	TRBJ2-3	TGTGCCAGCAGATACACAGATACGCAGTATTTT	CASRYTDTQYF
NA	NA	TRBV6-1	TRBJ2-1	TGTGCCAGCAGTGAATGGGGCAGTACTTACAATGAGCAGTTCTTC	CASSEWGSTYNEQFF
TRBD1	NA	TRBV3-1/TRBV3-2	TRBJ2-7	TGTGCCAGCAGAAACAGGGGCTCCTACGAGCAGTACTTC	CASRNRGSYEQYF
TRBD2	NA	TRBV6-1	TRBJ2-1	TGTGCCAGCAGTGAAGTTTGGCGGGGGGGTATGTATGAGCAGTTCTTC	CASSEVWRGGMYEQFF
NA	once	TRBV30	TRBJ1-6	TGTGCCTGGAACTCGGGGGGTCCCAATTCACCCCTCCACTTT	CAWNSGGPNSPLHF
TRBD2	NA	TRBV6-5	TRBJ2-3	TGTGCCAGCAGTTACCCGGGAGGCCTAACCACAGATACGCAGTATTTT	CASSYPGGLTTDTQYF
TRBD2	NA	TRBV7-2	TRBJ2-1	TGTGCCAGCAGCTTAGAAGCATGGTTGAGCGGGGGCCTCTACAATGAGCAGTTCTTC	CASSLEAWLSGGLYNEQFF
TRBD2	NA	TRBV18	TRBJ2-1	TGTGCCAGCTCACCAGAACTAGCGGGAGGGCCGTCCTACAATGAGCAGTTCTTC	CASSPELAGGPSYNEQFF
NA	NA	TRBV5-6	TRBJ2-2	TGTGCCAGCACCCCCCTGACGCAGCGGGCCGGGGAGCTGTTTTTT	CASTPLTQRAGELFF
TRBD1	NA	TRBV30	TRBJ1-2	TGTGCCTGGAGGGGAACGGGACAGTCGGCCGGCTACACCTTC	CAWRGTGQSAGYTF
NA	NA	TRBV7-6	TRBJ2-1	TGTGCCAGCAGCCCTACAGGATTAGGGTACAATGAGCAGTTCTTC	CASSPTGLGYNEQFF
NA	NA	TRBV19	TRBJ1-5	TGTGCCAGTGACGACAGGCGGGTCAATCAGCCCCAGCATTTT	CASDDRRVNQPQHF
TRBD1	NA	TRBV12-5	TRBJ2-1	TGTGCTAGTGGTATGGGACAGGGGGTTTTCAATGAGCAGTTCTTC	CASGMGQGVFNEQFF
NA	NA	TRBV3-1/TRBV3-2	TRBJ2-2	TGTGCCAGCAGCCAAGCCAGCGGGGAGCTGTTTTTT	CASSQASGELFF
TRBD2	NA	TRBV7-2	TRBJ2-2	TGTGCCAGCAGCCCCCGAGTAGCGGGGGGGCCGGGCACCGGGGAGCTGTTTTTT	CASSPRVAGGPGTGELFF
NA	NA	TRBV12-3/TRBV12-4	TRBJ1-4	TGTGCCAGCAGACTGGAGATTGGGGAAAAACTGTTTTTT	CASRLEIGEKLFF
NA	NA	TRBV3-1/TRBV3-2	TRBJ1-1	TGTGCCAGCAGCCAAGGGGGAGGCTACACTGAAGCTTTCTTT	CASSQGGGYTEAFF
NA	NA	TRBV2	TRBJ2-7	TGTGCCAGCAGTGAAGGAAATATAGCCTACGAGCAGTACTTC	CASSEGNIAYEQYF
NA	once	TRBV5-4	TRBJ2-3	TGTGCCAGCAGCCTACAGGGCCTTGGCACAGATACGCAGTATTTT	CASSLQGLGTDTQYF
TRBD1	NA	TRBV7-6	TRBJ2-3	TGTGCCAGCAGCTCGCAACGGTCGACAGGGCCCTCTAGCACAGATACGCAGTATTTT	CASSSQRSTGPSSTDTQYF
TRBD1	once	TRBV19	TRBJ2-5	TGTGCCAGTAGTCCAGGACAGGGGGGGTGGGAGACCCAGTACTTC	CASSPGQGGWETQYF
NA	once	TRBV6-2/TRBV6-3	TRBJ1-2	TGTGCCAGCAGTTACACGAGGTACTATGGCTACACCTTC	CASSYTRYYGYTF
TRBD1	NA	TRBV3-1/TRBV3-2	TRBJ1-2	TGTGCCAGCAGCCGGGGGACAGTTACTTATGGCTACACCTTC	CASSRGTVTYGYTF
TRBD1	NA	TRBV5-6	TRBJ1-1	TGTGCCAGCACCTTTAACAGGGGCGTGAACACTGAAGCTTTCTTT	CASTFNRGVNTEAFF
NA	NA	TRBV21-1	TRBJ1-1	TGTGCCAGCAGCCTTCCGACAGGCATGAACACTGAAGCTTTCTTT	CASSLPTGMNTEAFF
TRBD2	NA	TRBV9	TRBJ2-1	TGTGCCAGCAGCTCAATAGCGGGAGGGAGGGGTGAGCAGTTCTTC	CASSSIAGGRGEQFF
TRBD1	NA	TRBV5-6	TRBJ1-2	TGTGCCAGCAGCGGCCGGGACAGGGGGAACTATGGCTACACCTTC	CASSGRDRGNYGYTF
NA	NA	TRBV18	TRBJ1-1	TGTGCCAGCTCACCACAGGGGAAGAGCACTGAAGCTTTCTTT	CASSPQGKSTEAFF
TRBD1	NA	TRBV6-6	TRBJ1-1	TGTGCCAGCAGTCGGGACAGGGGATCCCTGAACACTGAAGCTTTCTTT	CASSRDRGSLNTEAFF
TRBD2	NA	TRBV12-5	TRBJ2-5	TGTGCTAGTGGTTTGGGGACTAGCGGGGGTCAAGAGACCCAGTACTTC	CASGLGTSGGQETQYF
TRBD1	NA	TRBV2	TRBJ2-2	TGTGCCAGCAGAAACAGGGGCCCTAACACCGGGGAGCTGTTTTTT	CASRNRGPNTGELFF
NA	NA	TRBV11-2	TRBJ2-7	TGTGCCAGCAGCTTCAAACTGAGCTCCTACGAGCAGTACTTC	CASSFKLSSYEQYF
TRBD2	NA	TRBV7-3	TRBJ2-3	TGTGCCAGCAGCTTAACGGGGCCTAGCGGGAGAGTCGCAGATACGCAGTATTTT	CASSLTGPSGRVADTQYF
NA	NA	TRBV19	TRBJ2-7	TGTGCCAGTAGTATAACATCCAGGACCTACGAGCAGTACTTC	CASSITSRTYEQYF
TRBD2	NA	TRBV15	TRBJ2-7	TGTGCCACCAGCTCGGGACTAGGACTTGTCGAGCAGTACTTC	CATSSGLGLVEQYF
NA	once	TRBV6-1	TRBJ2-7	TGTGCCAGCAGTGACCCGGGAGCTTCTAGCTCCTACGAGCAGTACTTC	CASSDPGASSSYEQYF
NA	NA	TRBV5-1	TRBJ1-4	TGCGCCAGCAGCTTCGGGGTAGGAATTGATGAAAAACTGTTTTTT	CASSFGVGIDEKLFF
NA	NA	TRBV6-5	TRBJ2-7	TGTGCCAGCAGTTACGCGCCCGGGAGCTCCTACGAGCAGTACTTC	CASSYAPGSSYEQYF
TRBD2	NA	TRBV7-2	TRBJ2-7	TGTGCCAGCAGCTTTAATGGAGCGGGAGCCACCTACGAGCAGTACTTC	CASSFNGAGATYEQYF
TRBD1	NA	TRBV5-6	TRBJ1-2	TGTGCCAGCAGTCTAAACAGGGGGGACTATGGCTACACCTTC	CASSLNRGDYGYTF
NA	NA	TRBV30	TRBJ1-4	TGTGCCTGGAGTGTAGGAGGGGTTTCAACTAATGAAAAACTGTTTTTT	CAWSVGGVSTNEKLFF
TRBD2	NA	TRBV6-5	TRBJ2-7	TGTGCCAGCAGTTACTCGAGCGGGATGAGCTCCTACGAGCAGTACTTC	CASSYSSGMSSYEQYF
NA	NA	TRBV7-2	TRBJ1-1	TGTGCCAGCAGTCTACAGGTTGAAGCTTTCTTT	CASSLQVEAFF
NA	NA	TRBV27	TRBJ2-7	TGTGCCAGCAGTCTTAGGGTCCCCGTTCAGGGTAGCGAGCAGTACTTC	CASSLRVPVQGSEQYF
NA	NA	TRBV7-2	TRBJ2-7	TGTGCCAGCAGCCGCACTACCCTCTACGAGCAGTACTTC	CASSRTTLYEQYF
NA	once	TRBV9	TRBJ2-2	TGTGCCAGCAGCGTATTGGAACAGCAGACCGGGGAGCTGTTTTTT	CASSVLEQQTGELFF
TRBD1	NA	TRBV5-5	TRBJ1-2	TGTGCCAGCAGCTCCTTCGGACAGGGTCTGGACTATGGCTACACCTTC	CASSSFGQGLDYGYTF